This entry concerns a single TCR beta chain. Its antigen is unknown. Only in-frame clones appear in the TCRdb table, and some are missing; sequencing was by immunoSEQ multiplex PCR. The sample records just under 40,000 clones, about 89% being singletons. The CDR3 spans 13 residues. The ends were cut back, 4 bases at V and 4 bases at J, with 10 bases in the middle. Per the germline V gene, CDR1 is MGHRA and CDR2 is YSYEKL. This record comes from a study of PD-L1 blockade in urothelial cancer. On the study more broadly: At 6 weeks and at 3 weeks (second dose) after treatment start, blood was analyzed.

Study findings and constraints: Below-median TCR clonality that was measured in pretreatment blood predicted better survival.

Sample: PBMCs, taken around atezolizumab (anti-PD-L1) treatment. The TCR comes from a man between 60 and 75 years old with urothelial cancer. The chain uses TRBV4-1 and TRBJ2-5, with TRBD1 as a possible D gene (5 bases). CDR3 sequence: CASSRGPLETQYF. The DNA for the CDR3 is TGCGCCAGCAGCCGGGGCCCCCTAGAGACCCAGTACTTC.